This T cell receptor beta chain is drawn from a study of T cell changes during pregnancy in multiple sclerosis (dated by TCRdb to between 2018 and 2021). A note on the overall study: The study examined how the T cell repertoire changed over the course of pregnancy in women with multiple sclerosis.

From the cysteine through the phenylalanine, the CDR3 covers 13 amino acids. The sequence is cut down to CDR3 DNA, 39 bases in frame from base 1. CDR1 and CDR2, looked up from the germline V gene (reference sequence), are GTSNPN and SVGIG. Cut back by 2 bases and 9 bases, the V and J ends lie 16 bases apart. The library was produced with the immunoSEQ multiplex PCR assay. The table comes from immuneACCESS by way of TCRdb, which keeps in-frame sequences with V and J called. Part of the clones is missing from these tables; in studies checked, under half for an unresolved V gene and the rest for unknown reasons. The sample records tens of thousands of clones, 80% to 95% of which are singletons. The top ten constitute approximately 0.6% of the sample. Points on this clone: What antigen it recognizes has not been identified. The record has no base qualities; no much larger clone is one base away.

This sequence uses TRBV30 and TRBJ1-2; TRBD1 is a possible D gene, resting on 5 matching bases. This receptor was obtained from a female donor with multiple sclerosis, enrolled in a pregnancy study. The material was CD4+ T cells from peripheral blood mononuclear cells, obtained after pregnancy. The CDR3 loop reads CAWSPWGSKSYTF. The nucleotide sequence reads TGTGCCTGGAGTCCCTGGGGCAGCAAAAGCTACACCTTC.